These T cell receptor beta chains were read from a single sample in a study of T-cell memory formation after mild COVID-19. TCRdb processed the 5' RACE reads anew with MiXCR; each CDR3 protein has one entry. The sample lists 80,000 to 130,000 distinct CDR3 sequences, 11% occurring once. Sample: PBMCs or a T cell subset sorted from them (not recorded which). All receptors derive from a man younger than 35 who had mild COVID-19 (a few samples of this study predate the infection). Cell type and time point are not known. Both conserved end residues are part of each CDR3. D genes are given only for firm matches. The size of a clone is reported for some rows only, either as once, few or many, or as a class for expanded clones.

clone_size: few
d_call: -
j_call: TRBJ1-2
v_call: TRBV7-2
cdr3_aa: CASSGTARGNYGYTF
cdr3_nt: TGTGCCAGCTCGGGGACGGCCCGGGGGAACTATGGCTACACCTTC

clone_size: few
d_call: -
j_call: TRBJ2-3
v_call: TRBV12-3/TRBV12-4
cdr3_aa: CASSLRSGNTDTQYF
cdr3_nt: TGTGCCAGCAGTTTGAGGTCGGGGAACACAGATACGCAGTATTTT

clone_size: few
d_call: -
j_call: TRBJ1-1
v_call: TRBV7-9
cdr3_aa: CASSLATDTEAFF
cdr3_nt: TGTGCCAGCAGCTTAGCGACGGACACTGAAGCTTTCTTT

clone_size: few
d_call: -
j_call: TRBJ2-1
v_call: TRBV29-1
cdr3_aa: CSVVVSYNEQFF
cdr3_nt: TGCAGCGTTGTGGTATCCTACAATGAGCAGTTCTTC

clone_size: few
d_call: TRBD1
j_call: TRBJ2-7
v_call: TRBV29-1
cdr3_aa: CSVRITGGLYEQYF
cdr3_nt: TGCAGCGTCCGGATTACAGGGGGCCTTTACGAGCAGTACTTC

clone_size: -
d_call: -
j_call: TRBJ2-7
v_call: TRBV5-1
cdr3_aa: CASSLYEREQYF
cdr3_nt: TGCGCCAGCAGCTTGTACGAAAGGGAGCAGTACTTC

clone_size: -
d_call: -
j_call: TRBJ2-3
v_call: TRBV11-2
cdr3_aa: CASSPLGGLGIGTQYF
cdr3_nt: TGTGCCAGCAGCCCTCTTGGAGGTTTAGGGATTGGTACGCAGTATTTT

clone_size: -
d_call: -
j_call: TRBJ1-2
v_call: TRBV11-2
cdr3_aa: CASSPGVIVYYGYTF
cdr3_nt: TGTGCCAGCAGCCCAGGCGTCATAGTATACTATGGCTACACCTTC

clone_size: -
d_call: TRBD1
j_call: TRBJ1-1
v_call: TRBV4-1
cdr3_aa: CASSPGQGNTEAFF
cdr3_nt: TGCGCCAGCAGCCCAGGACAGGGGAACACTGAAGCTTTCTTT

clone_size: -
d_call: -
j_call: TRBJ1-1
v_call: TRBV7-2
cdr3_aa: CASSPNPSRNTEAFF
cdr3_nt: TGTGCCAGCAGCCCAAACCCGAGTAGGAACACTGAAGCTTTCTTT

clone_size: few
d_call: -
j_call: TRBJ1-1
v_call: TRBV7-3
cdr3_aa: CASRKTEKNTEAFF
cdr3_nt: TGTGCCAGCAGGAAGACAGAGAAGAACACTGAAGCTTTCTTT

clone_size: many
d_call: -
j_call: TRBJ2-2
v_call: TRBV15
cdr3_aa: CATSSLKNTGELFF
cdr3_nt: TGTGCCACCAGCAGCCTCAAGAACACCGGGGAGCTGTTTTTT

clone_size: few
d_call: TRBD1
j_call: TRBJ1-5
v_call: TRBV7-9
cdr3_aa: CASSPAGTDNQPQHF
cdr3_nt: TGTGCCAGCAGCCCGGCCGGGACAGACAATCAGCCCCAGCATTTT

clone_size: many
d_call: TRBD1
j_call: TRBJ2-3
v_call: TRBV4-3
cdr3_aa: CASSSRDRGLNTQYF
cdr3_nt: TGCGCCAGCAGCTCCCGGGACAGGGGTTTAAATACGCAGTATTTT

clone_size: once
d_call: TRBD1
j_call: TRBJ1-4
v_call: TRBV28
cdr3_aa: CASIAAGTGNEKLFF
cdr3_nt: TGTGCCAGCATTGCAGCCGGGACAGGGAATGAAAAACTGTTTTTT

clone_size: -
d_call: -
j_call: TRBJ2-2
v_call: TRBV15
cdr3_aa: CATSRGGEGLAGELFF
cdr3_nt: TGTGCCACCAGCAGAGGAGGAGAGGGCTTGGCCGGGGAGCTGTTTTTT

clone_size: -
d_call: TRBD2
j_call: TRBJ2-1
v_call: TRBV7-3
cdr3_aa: CASSLPAGTSGGNEQFF
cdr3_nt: TGTGCCAGCAGCTTACCCGCCGGGACTAGCGGGGGGAATGAGCAGTTCTTC

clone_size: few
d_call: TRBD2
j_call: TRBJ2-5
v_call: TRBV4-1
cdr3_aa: CASSQESGGLETQYF
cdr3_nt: TGCGCCAGCAGCCAAGAGTCGGGGGGGCTGGAGACCCAGTACTTC

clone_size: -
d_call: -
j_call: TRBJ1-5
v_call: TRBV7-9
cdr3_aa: CASSLGDYQPQHF
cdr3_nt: TGTGCCAGCAGCTTAGGTGACTATCAGCCCCAGCATTTT

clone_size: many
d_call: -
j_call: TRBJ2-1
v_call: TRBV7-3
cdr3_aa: CASSLTSGESYNEQFF
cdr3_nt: TGTGCCAGCAGCTTAACGTCGGGGGAATCCTACAATGAGCAGTTCTTC

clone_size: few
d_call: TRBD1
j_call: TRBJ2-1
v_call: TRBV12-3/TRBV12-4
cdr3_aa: CASSLGTGSEQFF
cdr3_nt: TGTGCCAGCAGTTTAGGGACAGGCAGTGAGCAGTTCTTC

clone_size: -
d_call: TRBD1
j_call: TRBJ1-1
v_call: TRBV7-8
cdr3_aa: CASSQGRTGPGTEAFF
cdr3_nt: TGTGCCAGCAGCCAGGGTCGGACAGGGCCGGGGACTGAAGCTTTCTTT

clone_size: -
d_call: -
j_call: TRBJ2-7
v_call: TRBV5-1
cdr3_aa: CASSSAGYYEQYF
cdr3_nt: TGCGCCAGCAGCTCGGCAGGGTACTACGAGCAGTACTTC

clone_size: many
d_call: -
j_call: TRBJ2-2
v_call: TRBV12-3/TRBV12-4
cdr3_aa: CASSTGELFF
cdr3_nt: TGTGCCAGCAGCACCGGGGAGCTGTTTTTT

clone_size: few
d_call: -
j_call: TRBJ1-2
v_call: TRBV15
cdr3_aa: CATSRARAGLGYTF
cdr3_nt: TGTGCCACCAGCAGAGCTCGGGCAGGCTTAGGCTACACCTTC

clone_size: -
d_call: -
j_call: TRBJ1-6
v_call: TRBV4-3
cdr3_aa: CASSQGFQTPLHF
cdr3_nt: TGCGCCAGCAGCCAAGGGTTTCAGACGCCCCTCCACTTT

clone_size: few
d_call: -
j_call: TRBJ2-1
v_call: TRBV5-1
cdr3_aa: CASSWGTGYNEQFF
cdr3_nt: TGCGCCAGCAGCTGGGGAACTGGCTACAATGAGCAGTTCTTC

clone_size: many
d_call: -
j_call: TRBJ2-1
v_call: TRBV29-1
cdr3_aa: CSVFPESYNEQFF
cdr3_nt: TGCAGCGTTTTCCCGGAGTCCTACAATGAGCAGTTCTTC

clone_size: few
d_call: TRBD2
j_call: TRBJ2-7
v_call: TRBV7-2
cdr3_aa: CASSLSSGGAWEQYF
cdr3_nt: TGTGCCAGCAGCTTATCTAGCGGGGGGGCTTGGGAGCAGTACTTC

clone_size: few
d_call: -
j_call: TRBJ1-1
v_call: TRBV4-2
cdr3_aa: CASSPMGGGETEAFF
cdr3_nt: TGTGCCAGCAGCCCTATGGGGGGAGGGGAGACTGAAGCTTTCTTT